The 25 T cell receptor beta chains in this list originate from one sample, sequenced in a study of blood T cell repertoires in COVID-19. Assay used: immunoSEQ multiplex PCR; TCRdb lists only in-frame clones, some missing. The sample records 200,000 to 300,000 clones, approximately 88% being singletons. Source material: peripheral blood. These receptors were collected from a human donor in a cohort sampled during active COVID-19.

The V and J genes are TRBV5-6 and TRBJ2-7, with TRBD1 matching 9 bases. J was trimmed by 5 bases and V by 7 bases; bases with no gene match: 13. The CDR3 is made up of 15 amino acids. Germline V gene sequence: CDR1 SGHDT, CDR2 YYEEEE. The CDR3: CASSVRDRELHEQYF. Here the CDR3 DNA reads TGTGCCAGCTCAGTTAGGGACAGGGAATTACACGAGCAGTACTTC.

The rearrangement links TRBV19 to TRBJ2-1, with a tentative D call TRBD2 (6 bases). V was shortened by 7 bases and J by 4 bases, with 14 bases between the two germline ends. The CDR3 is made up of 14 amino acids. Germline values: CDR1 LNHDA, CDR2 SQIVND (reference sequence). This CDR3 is CASTRGIVYNEQFF. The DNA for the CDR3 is TGTGCCAGTACTCGGGGGATTGTTTACAATGAGCAGTTCTTC.

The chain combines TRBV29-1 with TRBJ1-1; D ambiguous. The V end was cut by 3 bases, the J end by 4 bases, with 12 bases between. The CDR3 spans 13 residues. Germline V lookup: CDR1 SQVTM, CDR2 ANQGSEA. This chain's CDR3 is CSVERGIGTEAFF. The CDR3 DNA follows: TGCAGCGTTGAGAGAGGGATTGGCACTGAAGCTTTCTTT.

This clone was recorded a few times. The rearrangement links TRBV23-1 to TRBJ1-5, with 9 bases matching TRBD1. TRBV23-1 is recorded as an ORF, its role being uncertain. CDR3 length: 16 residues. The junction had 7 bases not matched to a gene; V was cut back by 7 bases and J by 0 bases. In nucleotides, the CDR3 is TGCGCCAGCAAACGGACAGGGGCTTATAGCAATCAGCCCCAGCATTTT. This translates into CASKRTGAYSNQPQHF.

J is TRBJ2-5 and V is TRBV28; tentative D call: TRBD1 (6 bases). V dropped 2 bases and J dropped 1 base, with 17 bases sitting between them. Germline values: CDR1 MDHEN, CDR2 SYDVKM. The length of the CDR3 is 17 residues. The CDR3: CASSLPRDRTFQETQYF. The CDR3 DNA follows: TGTGCCAGCAGTTTACCCCGAGACAGGACTTTCCAAGAGACCCAGTACTTC.

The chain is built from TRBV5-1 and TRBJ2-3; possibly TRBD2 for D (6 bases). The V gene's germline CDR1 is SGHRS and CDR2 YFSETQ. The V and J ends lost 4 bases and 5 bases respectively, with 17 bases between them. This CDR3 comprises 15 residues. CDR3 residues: CASSRLSHGGDTQYF. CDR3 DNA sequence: TGCGCCAGCAGCCGTCTGTCGCACGGGGGAGATACGCAGTATTTT.

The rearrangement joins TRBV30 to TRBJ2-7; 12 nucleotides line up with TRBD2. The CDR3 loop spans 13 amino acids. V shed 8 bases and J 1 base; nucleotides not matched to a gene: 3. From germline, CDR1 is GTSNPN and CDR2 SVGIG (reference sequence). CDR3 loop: CAGGLAGSYEQYF. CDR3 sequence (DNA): TGTGCCGGAGGACTAGCGGGGTCCTACGAGCAGTACTTC.

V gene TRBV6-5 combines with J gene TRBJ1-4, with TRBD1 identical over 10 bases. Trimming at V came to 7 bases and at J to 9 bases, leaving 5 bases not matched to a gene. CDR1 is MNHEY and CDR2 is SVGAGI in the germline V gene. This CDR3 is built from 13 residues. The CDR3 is CASTVTGGQKLFF. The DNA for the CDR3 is TGTGCCAGCACCGTGACAGGGGGCCAAAAACTGTTTTTT.

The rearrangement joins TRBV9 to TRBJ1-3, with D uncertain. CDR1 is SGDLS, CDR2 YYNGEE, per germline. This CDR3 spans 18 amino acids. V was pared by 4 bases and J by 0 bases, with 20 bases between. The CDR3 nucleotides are TGTGCCAGCAGCCACCGGGTCTTCTCTGGTCCCTCTGGAAACACCATATATTTT. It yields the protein CASSHRVFSGPSGNTIYF.

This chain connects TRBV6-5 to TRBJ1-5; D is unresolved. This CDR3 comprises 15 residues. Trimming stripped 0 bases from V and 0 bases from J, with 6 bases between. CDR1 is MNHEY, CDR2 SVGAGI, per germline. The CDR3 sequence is CASSYSKASNQPQHF. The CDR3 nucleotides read TGTGCCAGCAGTTACTCGAAAGCTAGCAATCAGCCCCAGCATTTT.

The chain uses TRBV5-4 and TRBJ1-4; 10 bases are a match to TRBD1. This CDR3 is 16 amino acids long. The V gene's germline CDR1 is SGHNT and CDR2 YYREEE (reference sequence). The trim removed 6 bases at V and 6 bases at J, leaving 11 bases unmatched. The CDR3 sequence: CASTPSRTGGDEKLFF. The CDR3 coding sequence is TGTGCCAGCACCCCTTCCCGGACAGGGGGAGATGAAAAACTGTTTTTT.

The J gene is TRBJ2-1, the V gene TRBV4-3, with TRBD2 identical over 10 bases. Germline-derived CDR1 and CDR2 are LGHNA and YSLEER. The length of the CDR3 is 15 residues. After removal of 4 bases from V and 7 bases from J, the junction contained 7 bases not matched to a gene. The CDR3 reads CASSLGLAAFNEQFF. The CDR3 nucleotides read TGCGCCAGCAGCCTAGGACTAGCGGCCTTTAATGAGCAGTTCTTC.

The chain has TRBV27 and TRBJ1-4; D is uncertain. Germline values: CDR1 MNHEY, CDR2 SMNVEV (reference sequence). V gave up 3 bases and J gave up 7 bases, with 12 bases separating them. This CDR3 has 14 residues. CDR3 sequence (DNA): TGTGCCAGCAGTTTCCTCCCACATGGTGAAAAACTGTTTTTT. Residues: CASSFLPHGEKLFF.

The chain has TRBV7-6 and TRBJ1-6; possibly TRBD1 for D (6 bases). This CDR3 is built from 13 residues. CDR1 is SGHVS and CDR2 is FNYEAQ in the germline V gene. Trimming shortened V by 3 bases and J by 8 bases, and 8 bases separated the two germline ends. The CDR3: CASSFNRDSPLHF. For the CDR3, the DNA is TGTGCCAGCAGCTTCAACAGGGATTCACCCCTCCACTTT.

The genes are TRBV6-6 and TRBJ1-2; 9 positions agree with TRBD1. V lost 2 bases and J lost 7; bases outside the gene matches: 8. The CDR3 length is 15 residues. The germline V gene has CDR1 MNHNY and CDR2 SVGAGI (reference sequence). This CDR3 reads CASSYPGQGKGGYTF. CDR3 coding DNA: TGTGCCAGCAGTTACCCCGGACAGGGGAAGGGTGGCTACACCTTC.

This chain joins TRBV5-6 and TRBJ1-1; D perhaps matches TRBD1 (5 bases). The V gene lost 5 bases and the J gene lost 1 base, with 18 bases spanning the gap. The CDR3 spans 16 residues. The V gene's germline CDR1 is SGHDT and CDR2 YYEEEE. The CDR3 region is CASSSRLSGQNTEAFF. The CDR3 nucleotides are TGTGCCAGCAGTTCTAGACTGTCCGGACAGAACACTGAAGCTTTCTTT.

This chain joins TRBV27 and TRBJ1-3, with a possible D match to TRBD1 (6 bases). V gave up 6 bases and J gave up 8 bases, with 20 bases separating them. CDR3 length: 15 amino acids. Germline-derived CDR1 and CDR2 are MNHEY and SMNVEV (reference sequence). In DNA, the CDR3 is TGTGCCAGCAGGGGGGGGGCGGCGACCACTGACACCATATATTTT. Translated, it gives CASRGGAATTDTIYF.

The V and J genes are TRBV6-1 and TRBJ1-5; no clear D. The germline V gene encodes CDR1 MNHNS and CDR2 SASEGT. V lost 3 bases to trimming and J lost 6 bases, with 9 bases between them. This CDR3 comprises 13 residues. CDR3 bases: TGTGCCAGCAGTGATCCTCCGGGTCAGCCCCAGCATTTT. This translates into CASSDPPGQPQHF.

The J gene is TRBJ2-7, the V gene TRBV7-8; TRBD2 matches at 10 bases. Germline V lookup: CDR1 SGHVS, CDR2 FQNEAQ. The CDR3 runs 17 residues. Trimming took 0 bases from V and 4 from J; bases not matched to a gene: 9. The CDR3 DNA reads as TGTGCCAGCAGCTTAGCCCATCTAGCGGGAGTCGTGTACGAGCAGTACTTC. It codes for CASSLAHLAGVVYEQYF.

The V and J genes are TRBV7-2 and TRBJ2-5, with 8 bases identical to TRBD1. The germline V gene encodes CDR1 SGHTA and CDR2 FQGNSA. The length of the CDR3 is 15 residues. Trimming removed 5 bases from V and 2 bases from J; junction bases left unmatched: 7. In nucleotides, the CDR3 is TGTGCCAGCAGCGTAGACAGGGGTTGGCAAGAGACCCAGTACTTC. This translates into CASSVDRGWQETQYF.

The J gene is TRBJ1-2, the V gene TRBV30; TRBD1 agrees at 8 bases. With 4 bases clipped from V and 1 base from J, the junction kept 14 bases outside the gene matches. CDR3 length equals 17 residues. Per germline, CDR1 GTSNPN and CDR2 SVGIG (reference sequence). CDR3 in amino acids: CAWTGGLVRRDNYGYTF. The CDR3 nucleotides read TGTGCCTGGACAGGGGGCCTCGTCAGAAGGGATAACTATGGCTACACCTTC.

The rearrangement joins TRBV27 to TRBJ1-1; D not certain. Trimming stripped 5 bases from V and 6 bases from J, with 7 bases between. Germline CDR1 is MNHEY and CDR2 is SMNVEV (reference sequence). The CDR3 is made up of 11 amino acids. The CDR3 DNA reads TGTGCCAGCAGTGGAGGGCCTGAAGCTTTCTTT. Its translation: CASSGGPEAFF.

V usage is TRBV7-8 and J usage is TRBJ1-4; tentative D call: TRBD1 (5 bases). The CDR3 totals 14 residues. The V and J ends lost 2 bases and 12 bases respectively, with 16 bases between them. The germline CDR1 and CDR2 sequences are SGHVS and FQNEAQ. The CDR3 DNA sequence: TGTGCCAGCAGCTTACTCCTCGGCCCGGGGGAACTGTTTTTT. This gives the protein CASSLLLGPGELFF.

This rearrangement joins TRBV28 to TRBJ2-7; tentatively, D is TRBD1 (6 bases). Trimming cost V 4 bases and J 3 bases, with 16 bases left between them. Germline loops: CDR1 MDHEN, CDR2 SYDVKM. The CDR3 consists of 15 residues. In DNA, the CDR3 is TGTGCCAGCAGTTCCTCCGGGACATCGTACTACGAGCAGTACTTC. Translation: CASSSSGTSYYEQYF. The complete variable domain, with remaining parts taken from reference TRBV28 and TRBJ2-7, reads DVKVTQSSRYLVKRTGEKVFLECVQDMDHENMFWYRQDPGLGLRLIYFSYDVKMKEKGDIPEGYSVSREKKERFSLILESASTNQTSMYLCASSSSGTSYYEQYFGPGTRLTVT.

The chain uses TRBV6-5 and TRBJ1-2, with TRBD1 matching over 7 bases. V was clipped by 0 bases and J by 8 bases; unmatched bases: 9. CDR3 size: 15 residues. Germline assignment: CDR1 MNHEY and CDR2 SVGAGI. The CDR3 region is CASSYSDRARRGYTF. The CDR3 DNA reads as TGTGCCAGCAGTTACTCCGACAGGGCTAGGCGAGGCTACACCTTC.